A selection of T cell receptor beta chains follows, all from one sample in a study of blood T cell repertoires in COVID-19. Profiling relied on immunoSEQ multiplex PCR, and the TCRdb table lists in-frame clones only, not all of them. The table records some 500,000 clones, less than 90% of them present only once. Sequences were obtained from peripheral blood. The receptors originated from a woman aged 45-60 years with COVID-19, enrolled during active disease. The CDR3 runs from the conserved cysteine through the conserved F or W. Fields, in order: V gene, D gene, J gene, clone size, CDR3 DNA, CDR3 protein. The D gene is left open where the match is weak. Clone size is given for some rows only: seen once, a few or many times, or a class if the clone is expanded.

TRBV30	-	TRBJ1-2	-	TGTGCCTGGAGTGTGCCGGGTGGGTATGGCTACACCTTC	CAWSVPGGYGYTF
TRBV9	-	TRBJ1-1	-	TGTGCCAGCAGCGTAGAGGCGGGCAGAGTGAACACTGAAGCTTTCTTT	CASSVEAGRVNTEAFF
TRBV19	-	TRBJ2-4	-	TGTGCCAGTAGTTCCTTGGAGGCGGCCAAAAACATTCAGTACTTC	CASSSLEAAKNIQYF
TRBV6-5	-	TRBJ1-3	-	TGTGCCAGCAGTACCACGACAGTCTCTGGAAACACCATATATTTT	CASSTTTVSGNTIYF
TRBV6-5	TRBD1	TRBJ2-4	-	TGTGCCAGCAGTAAGGACAGGGAAAACATTCAGTACTTC	CASSKDRENIQYF
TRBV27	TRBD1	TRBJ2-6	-	TGTGCCAGCAGTTTATGGGGCAGGGGGTCTCCCTCTGGGGCCAACGTCCTGACTTTC	CASSLWGRGSPSGANVLTF
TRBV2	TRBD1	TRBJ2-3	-	TGTGCCAGCAGTGGCGGCGGACAGGGGGCGGCAGATACGCAGTATTTT	CASSGGGQGAADTQYF
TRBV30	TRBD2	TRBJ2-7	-	TGTGCCTGGAGTGTACGGGGGGGGCCAGTCTCCGAGCAGTACTTC	CAWSVRGGPVSEQYF
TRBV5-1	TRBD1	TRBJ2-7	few	TGCGCCAGCAGGGACGGGACAGGGGGAATTTACGAGCAGTACTTC	CASRDGTGGIYEQYF
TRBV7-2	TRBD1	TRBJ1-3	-	TGTGCCAGCACCCAGGGACAGGGAGAAAACACCATATATTTT	CASTQGQGENTIYF
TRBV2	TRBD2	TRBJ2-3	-	TGTGCCAGCAGTCCCGGGACTAGGGGCGCAGATACGCAGTATTTT	CASSPGTRGADTQYF
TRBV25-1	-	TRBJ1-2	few	TGTGCCAGCAATCGGGGAGGGGATAGTGGTAACTATGGCTACACCTTC	CASNRGGDSGNYGYTF
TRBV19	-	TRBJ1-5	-	TGTGCCAGTATGGTGTCTATTGGCAATCAGCCCCAGCATTTT	CASMVSIGNQPQHF
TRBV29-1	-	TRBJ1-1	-	TGCAGCTCCGGGGGGAGGGTTGGGGACACTGAAGCTTTCTTT	CSSGGRVGDTEAFF
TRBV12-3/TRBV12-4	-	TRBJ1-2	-	TGTGCCAGCAGTTTGTCCCCAACGCGGGGCTACACCTTC	CASSLSPTRGYTF
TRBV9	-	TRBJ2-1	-	TGTGCCAGCAGCCCCCCCTTCCGGGACAACTCCTACAATGAGCAGTTCTTC	CASSPPFRDNSYNEQFF
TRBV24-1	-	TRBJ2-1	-	TGTGCCACCAGTGATTCCCGACAGATCCATGAGCAGTTCTTC	CATSDSRQIHEQFF
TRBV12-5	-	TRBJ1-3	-	TGTGCTAGTGCGGGGCCCGGGACAGGAAACACCATATATTTT	CASAGPGTGNTIYF
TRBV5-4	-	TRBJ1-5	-	TGTGCCAGCAGTCCACCGGGAGGCAATCAGCCCCAGCATTTT	CASSPPGGNQPQHF
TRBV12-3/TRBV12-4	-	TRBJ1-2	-	TGTGCCAGCAGTTTAGGCAGTTACTATGGCTACACCTTC	CASSLGSYYGYTF
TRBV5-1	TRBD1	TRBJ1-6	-	TGCGCCAGCAGCGCAGGGGACAGCGTATATAATTCACCCCTCCACTTT	CASSAGDSVYNSPLHF
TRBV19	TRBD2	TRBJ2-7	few	TGTGCCAGTAGTAGGGCGGGAGGCGACGAGCAGTACTTC	CASSRAGGDEQYF
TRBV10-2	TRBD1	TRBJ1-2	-	TGCGCCAGCAGTGGAAATCACAGGGGGCTAACTGGCTACACCTTC	CASSGNHRGLTGYTF
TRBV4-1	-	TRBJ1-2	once	TGCGCCAGCAGCCAGGTTGAGGGTGATGGCTACACCTTC	CASSQVEGDGYTF
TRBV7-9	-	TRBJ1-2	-	TGTGCCAGCAGCCCTTTTGGGGGCGATGGCTACACCTTC	CASSPFGGDGYTF
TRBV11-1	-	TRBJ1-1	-	TGTGCCAGCAGCTTAGGTAACCTATTGAACACTGAAGCTTTCTTT	CASSLGNLLNTEAFF
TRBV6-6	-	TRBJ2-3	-	TGTGCCAGCAGTCCTGAGACAGATCATACTAGCACAGATACGCAGTATTTT	CASSPETDHTSTDTQYF
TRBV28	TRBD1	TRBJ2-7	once	TGTGCCAGCAGCGACAGGGGCTCTTACGAGCAGTACTTC	CASSDRGSYEQYF
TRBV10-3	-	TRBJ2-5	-	TGTGCCATCTCCCCGGGATTTCAAGAGACCCAGTACTTC	CAISPGFQETQYF
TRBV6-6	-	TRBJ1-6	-	TGTGCCAGCAAGCGGGTTCTTAGTTCACCCCTCCACTTT	CASKRVLSSPLHF
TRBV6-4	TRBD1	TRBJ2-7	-	TGTGCCAGCAGTCCGGGACAGGGGAAAGGGTCTTCCTACGAGCAGTACTTC	CASSPGQGKGSSYEQYF
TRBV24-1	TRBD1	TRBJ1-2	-	TGTGCCACCAGTGGAGGGGCAGGGGGCAGGGGCTACACCTTC	CATSGGAGGRGYTF
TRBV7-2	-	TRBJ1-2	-	TGTGCCAGCAGCTTAGGCCCGGGGGAAGGCTACACCTTC	CASSLGPGEGYTF
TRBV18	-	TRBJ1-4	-	TGTGCCAGCTCACCAGGCAGACAGAGTGAAAAACTGTTTTTT	CASSPGRQSEKLFF
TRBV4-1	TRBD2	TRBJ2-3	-	TGCGCCAGCAGCCAAGAGGCGGGGGGGCCCCCAGATACGCAGTATTTT	CASSQEAGGPPDTQYF
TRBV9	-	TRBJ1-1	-	TGTGCCAGCAGCTCGGGACTAACGCCGCCCCACACTGAAGCTTTCTTT	CASSSGLTPPHTEAFF
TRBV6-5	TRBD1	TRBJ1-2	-	TGTGCCAGCAGTTACCACACGGACAGGGGGGGCTACACCTTC	CASSYHTDRGGYTF
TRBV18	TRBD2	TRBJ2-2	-	TGTGCCAGCTCACCGAGCGGGGGACTATACGGGGAGCTGTTTTTT	CASSPSGGLYGELFF
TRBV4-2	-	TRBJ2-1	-	TGTGCCAGCAGCCCCTACTCCGGGGAAAGCTCCTACAATGAGCAGTTCTTC	CASSPYSGESSYNEQFF
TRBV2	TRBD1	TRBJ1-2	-	TGTGCCAGCAGTTTACAGGGGCGGGGAGACTATGGCTACACCTTC	CASSLQGRGDYGYTF
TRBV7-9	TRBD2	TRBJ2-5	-	TGTGCCAGCAGCCTCGGAGCGGGGGGGCTAGAGACCCAGTACTTC	CASSLGAGGLETQYF
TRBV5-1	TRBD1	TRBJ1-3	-	TGCGCCAGCAGCCCTACAATGACAGGGGGAAACACCATATATTTT	CASSPTMTGGNTIYF
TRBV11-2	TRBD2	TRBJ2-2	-	TGTGCCAGCAGCTTAGAGCGGACTAGCGGGGACACCGGGGAGCTGTTTTTT	CASSLERTSGDTGELFF
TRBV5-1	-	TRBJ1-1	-	TGCGCCAGCAGCTTGGCCATGGGCGGGGGGCGCACTGAAGCTTTCTTT	CASSLAMGGGRTEAFF
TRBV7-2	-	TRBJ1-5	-	TGTGCCAGCAGCTCGCAGGGCAATCAGCCCCAGCATTTT	CASSSQGNQPQHF
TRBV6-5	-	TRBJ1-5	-	TGTGCCAGCATACCGGGACACCTCAATCAGCCCCAGCATTTT	CASIPGHLNQPQHF
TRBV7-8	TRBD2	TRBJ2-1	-	TGTGCCAGCAGCCCTTTTGGAGGGACTAGCTCCTACAATGAGCAGTTCTTC	CASSPFGGTSSYNEQFF
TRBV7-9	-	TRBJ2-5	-	TGTGCCAGCAGCTTCGGACAGATCCAAGAGACCCAGTACTTC	CASSFGQIQETQYF
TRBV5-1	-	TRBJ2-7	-	TGCGCCAGCAGCTTGGGACTAACTTTACGACAGGACTACGAGCAGTACTTC	CASSLGLTLRQDYEQYF
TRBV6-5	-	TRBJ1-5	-	TGTGTTAGAATGGAGGGGTTAGGTAGCAATCAGCCCCAGCATTTT	CVRMEGLGSNQPQHF
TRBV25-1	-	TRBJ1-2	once	TGTGCCAGCAGTGAATCCGCAGGAGGTGTTAACTATGGCTACACCTTC	CASSESAGGVNYGYTF
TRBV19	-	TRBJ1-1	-	TGTGCCAGTAGTATAGATCTAGAAGAGAACACTGAAGCTTTCTTT	CASSIDLEENTEAFF
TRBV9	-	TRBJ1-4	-	TGTGCCAGCAGCCCCACGCCGCGGGGCGGGAATGAAAAACTGTTTTTT	CASSPTPRGGNEKLFF
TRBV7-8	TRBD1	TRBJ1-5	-	TGTGCCAGCAGCTTAGCGCCAGGGGGCCATCAACCCCAGCATTTT	CASSLAPGGHQPQHF
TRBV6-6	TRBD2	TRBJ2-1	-	TGTGCCAGCAGTTACAAGCGGGGAGGCGTGAAGTTCTTC	CASSYKRGGVKFF
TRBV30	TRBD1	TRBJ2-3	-	TGTGCCTGGAGTCAAGGGGGCGGTGATACGCAGTATTTT	CAWSQGGGDTQYF
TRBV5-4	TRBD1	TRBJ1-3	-	TGTGCCAGCAGCCCCGGGACAGGGGGCTCTGGAAACACCATATATTTT	CASSPGTGGSGNTIYF
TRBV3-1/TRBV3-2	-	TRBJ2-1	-	TGTGCCAGCAGCCATATAGCGGAAAGCTCCTACAATGAGCAGTTCTTC	CASSHIAESSYNEQFF
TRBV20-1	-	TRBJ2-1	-	TGCAGTGCTAGAGCCCGCAATGAGCAGTTCTTC	CSARARNEQFF